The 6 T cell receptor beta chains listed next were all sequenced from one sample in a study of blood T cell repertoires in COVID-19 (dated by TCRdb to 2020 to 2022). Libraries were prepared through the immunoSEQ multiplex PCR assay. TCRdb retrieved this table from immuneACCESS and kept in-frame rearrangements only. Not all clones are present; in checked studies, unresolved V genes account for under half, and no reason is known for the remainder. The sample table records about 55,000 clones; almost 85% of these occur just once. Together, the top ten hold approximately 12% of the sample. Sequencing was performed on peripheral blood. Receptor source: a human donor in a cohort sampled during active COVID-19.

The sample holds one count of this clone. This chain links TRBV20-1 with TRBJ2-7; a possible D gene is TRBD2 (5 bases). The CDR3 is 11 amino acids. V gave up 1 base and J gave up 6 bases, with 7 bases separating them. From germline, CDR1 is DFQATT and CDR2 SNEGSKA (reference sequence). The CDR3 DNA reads TGCAGTGCTAGAGCGGGGTCCGAGCAGTACTTC. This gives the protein CSARAGSEQYF.

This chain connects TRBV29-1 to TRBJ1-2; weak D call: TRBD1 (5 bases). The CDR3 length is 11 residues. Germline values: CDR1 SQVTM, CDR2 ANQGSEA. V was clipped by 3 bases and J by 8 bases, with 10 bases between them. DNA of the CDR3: TGCAGCGTTGACCAGGGTGCGGGCTACACCTTC. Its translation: CSVDQGAGYTF.

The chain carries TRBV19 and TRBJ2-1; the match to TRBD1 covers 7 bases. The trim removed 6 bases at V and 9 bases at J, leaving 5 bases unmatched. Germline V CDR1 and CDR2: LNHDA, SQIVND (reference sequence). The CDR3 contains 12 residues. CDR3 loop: CASSETGSEQFF. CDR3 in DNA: TGTGCCAGTAGCGAGACAGGGTCTGAGCAGTTCTTC.

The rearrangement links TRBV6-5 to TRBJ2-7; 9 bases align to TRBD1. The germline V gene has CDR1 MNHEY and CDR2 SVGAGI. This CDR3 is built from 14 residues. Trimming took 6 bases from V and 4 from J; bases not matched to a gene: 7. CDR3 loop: CASSGDRGGYEQYF. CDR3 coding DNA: TGTGCCAGCAGCGGTGACAGGGGGGGTTACGAGCAGTACTTC.

The CDR3 sequence is CASRPPGQGAGEQFF. The DNA for the CDR3 is TGTGCCAGCAGGCCGCCGGGACAGGGGGCAGGTGAGCAGTTCTTC. This chain uses TRBV6-5 with TRBJ2-1, with 12 bases matching TRBD1. CDR1 is MNHEY, CDR2 SVGAGI, per germline. The length of the CDR3 is 15 residues. The ends lost 6 bases at V and 9 bases at J; junction bases unmatched: 9.

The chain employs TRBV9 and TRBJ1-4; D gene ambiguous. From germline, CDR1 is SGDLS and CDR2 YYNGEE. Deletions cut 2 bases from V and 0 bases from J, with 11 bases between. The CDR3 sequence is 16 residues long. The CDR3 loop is CASSVGHTATNEKLFF. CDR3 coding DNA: TGTGCCAGCAGCGTGGGCCACACAGCAACTAATGAAAAACTGTTTTTT. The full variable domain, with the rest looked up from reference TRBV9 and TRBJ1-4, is DSGVTQTPKHLITATGQRVTLRCSPRSGDLSVYWYQQSLDQGLQFLIQYYNGEERAKGNILERFSAQQFPDLHSELNLSSLELGDSALYFCASSVGHTATNEKLFFGSGTQLSVL.